The subject of this entry is one T cell receptor (beta chain). Its recognized antigen is unknown. Base qualities are not recorded, but no much larger clone differs from it by a single base. The library came from the immunoSEQ multiplex PCR assay. TCRdb took this table from immuneACCESS and kept in-frame rearrangements with V and J called. Such tables lack part of the clones; where checked against another copy, unresolved V genes explain under half of the gap, and the rest is unexplained. In this sample the table shows more than 20,000 clones, roughly 87% of which occur a single time. The ten largest account for 4.5% to 5% of the sample. Repertoires were sampled multiple times during chemoradiotherapy, which allowed clonal expansion in the tumor microenvironment to be followed. V trim: 5 bases; J trim: 7 bases; unmatched bases: 5. Looking up the germline V gene yields CDR1 SGHRS and CDR2 YFSETQ. The CDR3 starts with the cysteine, ends with the phenylalanine, and has 13 residues. The CDR3 DNA has 39 bases and is translated from base 1.

This sample is part of a study of chemoradiotherapy in HPV16-positive cancers (dated by TCRdb to the early 2020s). Broadly, across the study: Candidate HPV-specific T-cell clones and common TCR motifs were defined by functional T-cell assays performed on cells from two HPV16-positive patients. The study asked whether T-cell immunity against the HPV oncoproteins E6 and E7 changes during chemoradiotherapy and whether it affects survival. The candidate HPV-specific TCRs and motifs were subsequently tracked in TCR repertoires obtained from roughly 78 patients with HPV-related cancers. Study-level results and caveats: In HPV16-positive patients, expansion of HPV-responsive T cells during chemoradiotherapy was found to be associated with improved recurrence-free survival. Expansion of candidate HPV-specific clones and E7-related TCR motifs was observed in the tumor microenvironment during treatment, whereas no such expansion was observed for non-HPV-specific T cells. Only two HPV16-positive patients were used to derive the functional definition of HPV-specific T cells, and the survival association was reported for HPV16-positive patients.

The clonotype comes from a human donor with HPV-associated anogenital cancer. Here the chain combines TRBV5-1 and TRBJ2-1, with 8 junctional bases fitting TRBD2. Here the sequenced sample was blood, taken from a patient who underwent chemoradiotherapy. The CDR3 protein sequence reads: CASRALAGNEQFF. The DNA sequence follows: TGCGCCAGCAGAGCCCTAGCGGGTAATGAGCAGTTCTTC.